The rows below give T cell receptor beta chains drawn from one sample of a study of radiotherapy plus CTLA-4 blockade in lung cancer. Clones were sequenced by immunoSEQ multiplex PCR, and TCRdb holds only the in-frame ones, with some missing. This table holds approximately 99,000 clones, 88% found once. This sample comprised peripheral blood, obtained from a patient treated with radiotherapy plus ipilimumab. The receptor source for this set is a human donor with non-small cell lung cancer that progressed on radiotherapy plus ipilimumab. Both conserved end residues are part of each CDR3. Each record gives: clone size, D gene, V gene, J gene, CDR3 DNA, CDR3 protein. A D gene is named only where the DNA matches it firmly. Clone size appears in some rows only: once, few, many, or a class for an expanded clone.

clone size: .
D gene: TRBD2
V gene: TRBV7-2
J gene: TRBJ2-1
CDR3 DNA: TGTGCCAGCAGCTTCCTTAGCGGGGGGGACAATGAGCAGTTCTTC
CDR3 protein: CASSFLSGGDNEQFF

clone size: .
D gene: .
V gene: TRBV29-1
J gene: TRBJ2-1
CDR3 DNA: TGCAGCGTTGAAAATAAAGACTCCTACAATGAGCAGTTCTTC
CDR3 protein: CSVENKDSYNEQFF

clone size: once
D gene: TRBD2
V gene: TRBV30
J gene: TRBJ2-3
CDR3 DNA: TGTGCCTGGACTGCTGTAGCGGGAGTTACAGATACGCAGTATTTT
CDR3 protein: CAWTAVAGVTDTQYF

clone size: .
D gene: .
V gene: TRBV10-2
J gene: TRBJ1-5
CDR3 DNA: TGCGCCAGCAGGCAGGGAAATAGCAATCAGCCCCAGCATTTT
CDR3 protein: CASRQGNSNQPQHF

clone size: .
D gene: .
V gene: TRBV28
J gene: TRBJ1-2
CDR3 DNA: TGTGCCAGCGGAACCTATGGCTACACCTTC
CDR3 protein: CASGTYGYTF

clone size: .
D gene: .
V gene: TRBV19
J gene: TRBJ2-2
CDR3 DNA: TGTGCCAGTAGTCGACGCGGCAGCGGTGAGACCGGGGAGCTGTTTTTT
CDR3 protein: CASSRRGSGETGELFF

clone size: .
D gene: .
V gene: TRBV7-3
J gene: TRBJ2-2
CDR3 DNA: TGTGCCAGCAGCTTAATTCCTCTCTTTAATACCGGGGAGCTGTTTTTT
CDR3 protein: CASSLIPLFNTGELFF

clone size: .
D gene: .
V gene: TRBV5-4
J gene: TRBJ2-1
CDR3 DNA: TGTGCCAGCAGCTTGGTAGGTGGACTGAAGCAGTTCTTC
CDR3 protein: CASSLVGGLKQFF

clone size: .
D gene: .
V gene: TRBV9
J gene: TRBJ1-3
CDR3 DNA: TGTGCCAGCAGCGTAGGGGGGTTCGGAAACACCATATATTTT
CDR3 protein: CASSVGGFGNTIYF

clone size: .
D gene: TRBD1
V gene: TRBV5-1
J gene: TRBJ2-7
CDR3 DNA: TGCGCCAGCAGCTTAAGGACAGGGCCAACCGAGCAGTACTTC
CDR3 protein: CASSLRTGPTEQYF

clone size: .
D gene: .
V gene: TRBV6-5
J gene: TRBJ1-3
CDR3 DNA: TGTGCCAGCAGTTACTCGCGGTCCGCCTCTGGAAACACCATATATTTT
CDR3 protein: CASSYSRSASGNTIYF

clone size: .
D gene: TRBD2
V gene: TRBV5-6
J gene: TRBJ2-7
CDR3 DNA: TGTGCCAGCAGCATGGCTAGCGGGAGCTCCTACGAGCAGTACTTC
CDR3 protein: CASSMASGSSYEQYF

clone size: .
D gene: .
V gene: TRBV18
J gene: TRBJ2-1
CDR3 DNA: TGTGCCAGCTCCTCGAAGGCAGTCTACAATGAGCAGTTCTTC
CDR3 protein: CASSSKAVYNEQFF

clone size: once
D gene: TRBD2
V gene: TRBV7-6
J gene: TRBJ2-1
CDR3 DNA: TGTGCCAGCAGCTCCCCGGGACTAGTGGGCGATGAGCAGTTCTTC
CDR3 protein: CASSSPGLVGDEQFF

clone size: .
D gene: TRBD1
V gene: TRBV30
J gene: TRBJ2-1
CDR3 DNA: TGTGCCTGGAGCATGTTCGGGACAGGGGGCATCGGTGAGCAGTTCTTC
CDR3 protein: CAWSMFGTGGIGEQFF

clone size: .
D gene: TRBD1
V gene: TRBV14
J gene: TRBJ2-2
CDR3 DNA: TGTGCCAGCAGCCCCTCCTCCGGGACAGGGACCGGGGAGCTGTTTTTT
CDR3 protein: CASSPSSGTGTGELFF

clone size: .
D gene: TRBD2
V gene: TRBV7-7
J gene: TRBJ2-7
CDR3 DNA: TGTGCTAGCAGCTTAGCCCCTAGCGGGACTGAGCAGTACTTC
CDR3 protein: CASSLAPSGTEQYF

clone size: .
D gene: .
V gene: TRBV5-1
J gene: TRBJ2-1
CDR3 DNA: TGCGCCAGCAGCGCCGGGACTGAGATCGGTGAGCAGTTCTTC
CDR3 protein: CASSAGTEIGEQFF

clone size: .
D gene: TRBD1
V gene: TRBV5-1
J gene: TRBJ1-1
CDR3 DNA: TGCGCCAGCAGCATAGACAGGGGGAACACTGAAGCTTTCTTT
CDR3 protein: CASSIDRGNTEAFF

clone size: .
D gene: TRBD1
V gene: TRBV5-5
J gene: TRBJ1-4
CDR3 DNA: TGTGCCAGCAGCTTGGTCCCGGGACAGGGGGTCGAAAAACTGTTTTTT
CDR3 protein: CASSLVPGQGVEKLFF

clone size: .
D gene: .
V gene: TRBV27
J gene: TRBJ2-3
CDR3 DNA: TGTGCCAGCAGTCGGACCGGGGATACGCAGTATTTT
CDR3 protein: CASSRTGDTQYF

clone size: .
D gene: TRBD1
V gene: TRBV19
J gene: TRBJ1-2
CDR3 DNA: TGTGCCAGTAGTATTTCGGCAGGGGGGCACTATGGCTACACCTTC
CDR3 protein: CASSISAGGHYGYTF

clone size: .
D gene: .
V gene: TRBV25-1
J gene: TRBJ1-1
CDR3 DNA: TGTGCCAGCAGTTTTTCGAACACTGAAGCTTTCTTT
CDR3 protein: CASSFSNTEAFF

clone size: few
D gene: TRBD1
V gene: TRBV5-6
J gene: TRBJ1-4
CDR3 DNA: TGTGCCAGCATAGACCGGGACAGGGACCATGAAAAACTGTTTTTT
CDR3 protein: CASIDRDRDHEKLFF

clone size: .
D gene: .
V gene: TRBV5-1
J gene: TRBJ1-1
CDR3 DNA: TGCGCCAGCAGCTTGGCAGGGAGCGGGGGCAACACTGAAGCTTTCTTT
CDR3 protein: CASSLAGSGGNTEAFF

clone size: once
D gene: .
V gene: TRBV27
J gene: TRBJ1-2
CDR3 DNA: TGTGCCAGCAGCCAAGTTTACGGCTATGGCTACACCTTC
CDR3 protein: CASSQVYGYGYTF

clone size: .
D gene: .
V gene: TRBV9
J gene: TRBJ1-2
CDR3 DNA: TGTGCCAGCAGGGGTGGTGGCTACACCTTC
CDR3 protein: CASRGGGYTF

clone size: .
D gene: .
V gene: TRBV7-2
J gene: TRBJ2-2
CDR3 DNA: TGTGCCAGCAGCTCCAACCTGAACACCGGGGAGCTGTTTTTT
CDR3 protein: CASSSNLNTGELFF

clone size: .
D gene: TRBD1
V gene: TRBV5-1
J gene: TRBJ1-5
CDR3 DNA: TGCGCCAGCAGCCGTGGGACAGGGGAAAATCAGCCCCGGCATTTT
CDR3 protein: CASSRGTGENQPRHF

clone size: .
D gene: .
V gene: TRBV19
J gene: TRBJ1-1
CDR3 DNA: TGTGCCAGTAGATTCGTGGAAAACACTGAAGCTTTCTTT
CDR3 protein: CASRFVENTEAFF

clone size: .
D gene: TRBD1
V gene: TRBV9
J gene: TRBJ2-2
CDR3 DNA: TGTGCCAGCAGCCCCAGGGGGCGTGATACCGGGGAGCTGTTTTTT
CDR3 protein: CASSPRGRDTGELFF

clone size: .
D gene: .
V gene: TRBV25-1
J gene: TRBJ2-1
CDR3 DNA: TGTGCCAGCGGACCCCCCGGGGCCCTCTACAATGAGCAGTTCTTC
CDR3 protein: CASGPPGALYNEQFF

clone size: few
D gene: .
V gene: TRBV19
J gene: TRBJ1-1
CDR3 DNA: TGTGCCAGTAGTATATGGGGGAGTGTGGACACTGAAGCTTTCTTT
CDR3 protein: CASSIWGSVDTEAFF

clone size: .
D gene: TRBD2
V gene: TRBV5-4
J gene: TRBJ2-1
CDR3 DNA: TGTGCCAGCAGCAGGGCTAGCGGGGACAATGAGCAGTTCTTC
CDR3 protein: CASSRASGDNEQFF

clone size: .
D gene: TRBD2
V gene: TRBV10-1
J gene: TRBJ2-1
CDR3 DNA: TGCGCCAGCAGTTCCACTAGCGGGAGCAATGAGCAGTTCTTC
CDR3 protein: CASSSTSGSNEQFF

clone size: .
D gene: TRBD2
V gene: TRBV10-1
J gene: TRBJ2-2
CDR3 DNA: TGCGCCAGCAGTGGAGCGGGAGGCGCCGGGGAGCTGTTTTTT
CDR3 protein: CASSGAGGAGELFF

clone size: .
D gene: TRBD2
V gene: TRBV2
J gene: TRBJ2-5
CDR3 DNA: TGTGCCAGCATGCGGGAGGGCCTAGAGACCCAGTACTTC
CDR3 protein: CASMREGLETQYF

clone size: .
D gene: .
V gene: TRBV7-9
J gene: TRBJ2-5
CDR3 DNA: TGTGCCAGCAGCCTCACAGGAGAGGGAGAGACCCAGTACTTC
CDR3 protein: CASSLTGEGETQYF

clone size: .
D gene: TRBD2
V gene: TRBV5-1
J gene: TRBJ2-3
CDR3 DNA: TGCGCCAGCAGATCTACTAGCGGGAGGGCCAGAAGCACAGATACGCAGTATTTT
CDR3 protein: CASRSTSGRARSTDTQYF

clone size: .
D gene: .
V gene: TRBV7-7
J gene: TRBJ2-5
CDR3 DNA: TGTGCTAGCAGTCACAACCCCCTCGTACCGCCCGGGTTGTCCCAGTACTTC
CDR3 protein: CASSHNPLVPPGLSQYF

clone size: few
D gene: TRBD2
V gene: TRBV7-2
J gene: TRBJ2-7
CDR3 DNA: TGTGCCAGCAGCTTAAGCGGGAGCGGGCGCGAGCAGTACTTC
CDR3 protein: CASSLSGSGREQYF

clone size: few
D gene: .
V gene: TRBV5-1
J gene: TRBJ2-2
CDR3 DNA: TGCGCCAGCAGCGGTACCAAGGGGGGCACCGGGGAGCTGTTTTTT
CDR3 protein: CASSGTKGGTGELFF

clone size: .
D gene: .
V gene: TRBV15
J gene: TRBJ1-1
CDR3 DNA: TGTGCCACCAGCAGAGATGGGAGGAGGACTGAAGCTTTCTTT
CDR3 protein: CATSRDGRRTEAFF

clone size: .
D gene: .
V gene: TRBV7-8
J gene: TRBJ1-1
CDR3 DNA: TGTGCCAGCAGCTTAGTGGGGCAGGGACACACTGAAGCTTTCTTT
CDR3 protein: CASSLVGQGHTEAFF